These T cell receptor beta chains were read from a single sample in a study of blood T cells in healthy people across ages. TCRdb itself ran the 5' RACE reads through MiXCR, one entry per CDR3 protein. The table shows 650,000 to 1,000,000 distinct CDR3 sequences, with roughly 34% occurring only once. The sequenced material came from blood. The receptors here all came from a man between 18 and 29 years old in good health. Both conserved end residues are part of each CDR3.

V gene,CDR3 protein
TRBV29-1,CSVARTEGGSYEQYF
TRBV6-1,CASSEGGLRQGGDYGYTF
TRBV19,CASSTGGAEGYTF
TRBV18,CASSPRDSETQYF
TRBV5-1,CVSSFGVGETQYF
TRBV7-9,CASSLAGRTTYEQYF
TRBV12-3/TRBV12-4,CASSPGTMDPSGEQYF
TRBV6-5,CASTQGRVVNTEAFF
TRBV11-1,CASSPNRAKNIQYF
TRBV5-1,CASSLDGGSSTDTQYF
TRBV12-3/TRBV12-4,CASIPGLAGSQETQYF
TRBV7-9,CASSAGTGASEQYF
TRBV27,CASSYGPNYGYTF
TRBV6-5,CASSYSVGTGEMGEQYF
TRBV4-2,CASSLGLEGNEQFF
TRBV7-3,CVSSLTTSGAGELFF
TRBV12-3/TRBV12-4,CASSLRGEETQYF
TRBV9,CASSVARGREYGYTF
TRBV7-9,CASSHPGDRGWHERFF
TRBV27,CASSSRSSHICELFF
TRBV28,CASRLPRTCTRSSYEQYF
TRBV29-1,CSVRTVSYEQYF
TRBV5-5,CASSFGIPGQGIEAFF
TRBV20-1,CSARKGQNFYEQYF
TRBV25-1,CASSGPRAGTYGYTF
TRBV7-9,CASSRLGGARNTEAFF
TRBV2,CASSADPSGRNEQFF
TRBV6-5,CASSYRLDQPQHF
TRBV20-1,CSARDRDTSNYGYTF
TRBV19,CVSSLEGGYGYTF
TRBV4-2,CASSQAGQPQETQYF
TRBV2,CASSETRTARYQYF
TRBV11-1,CASSLGGDLYRERSITDTQYF
TRBV9,CASSGGDNSYNEQFF
TRBV12-3/TRBV12-4,CASSPHNQPQHF
TRBV13,CASSLVVPDEQYF
TRBV28,CASSLAGTVYGYTF